The clone carrying this TCR beta chain has a count of ten or more. The antigen remains unidentified. The CDR3 runs 18 residues. The germline CDR1 and CDR2 sequences are DFQATT and SNEGSKA (reference sequence). V was clipped by 1 base and J by 0 bases; unmatched bases: 10. The data were taken from a study of T cells in Graves' hyperthyroidism and ophthalmopathy. General study points: Blood samples included most of the expanded thyroid clonotypes exceeding 0.001.

TCR beta CDR3 regions were amplified from RNA transcripts. When the TCR CDR3 underwent first-round RT-PCR, the HTBI primer set was used. TCRdb re-called the multiplex PCR reads with MiXCR, one entry per CDR3 protein. The repertoire includes roughly 500,000 distinct CDR3 sequences, around 46% of them detected once, and under 20% sits in the top ten. The chain joins TRBV20-1 to TRBJ2-2, with 8 bases matching TRBD1. The sequencing sample was made of peripheral blood or thyroid tissue (not recorded which). The TCR was taken from an adult woman with Graves' disease, either hyperthyroidism or ophthalmopathy (not recorded which). DNA of the CDR3: TGCAGTGCTAGAGGAAAAGACAGGGGCCTGACGAACACCGGGGAGCTGTTTTTT. This encodes CSARGKDRGLTNTGELFF.